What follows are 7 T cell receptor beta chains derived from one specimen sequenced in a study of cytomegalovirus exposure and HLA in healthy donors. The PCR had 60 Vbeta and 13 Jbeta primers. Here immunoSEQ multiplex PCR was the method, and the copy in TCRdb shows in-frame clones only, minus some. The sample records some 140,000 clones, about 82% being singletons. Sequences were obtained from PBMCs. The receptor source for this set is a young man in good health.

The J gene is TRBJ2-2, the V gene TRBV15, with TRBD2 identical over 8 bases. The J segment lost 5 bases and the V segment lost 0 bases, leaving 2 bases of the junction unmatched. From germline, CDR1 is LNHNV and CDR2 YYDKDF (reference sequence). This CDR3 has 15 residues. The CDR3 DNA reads TGTGCCACCAGCAGAGACCGGGGGGGTACCGGGGAGCTGTTTTTT. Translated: CATSRDRGGTGELFF.

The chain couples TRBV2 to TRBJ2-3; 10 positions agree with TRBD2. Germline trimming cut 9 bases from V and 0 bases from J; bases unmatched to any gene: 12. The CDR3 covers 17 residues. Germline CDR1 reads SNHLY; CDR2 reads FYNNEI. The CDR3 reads CARGLAPYSGSTDTQYF. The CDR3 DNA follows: TGTGCCAGGGGACTAGCGCCCTACAGCGGTAGCACAGATACGCAGTATTTT.

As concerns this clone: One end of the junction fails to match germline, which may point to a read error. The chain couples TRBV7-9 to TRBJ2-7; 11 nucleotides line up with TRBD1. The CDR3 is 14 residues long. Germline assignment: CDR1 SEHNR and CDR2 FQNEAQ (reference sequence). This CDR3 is CSSSFGTGGHEQYF. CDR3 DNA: TGTTCCAGCAGCTTCGGGACAGGGGGTCACGAGCAGTACTTC. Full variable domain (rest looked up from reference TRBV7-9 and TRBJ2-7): DTGVSQNPRHKITKRGQNVTFRCDPISEHNRLYWYRQTLGQGPEFLTYFQNEAQLEKSRLLSDRFSAERPKGSFSTLEIQRTEQGDSAMYLCSSSFGTGGHEQYFGPGTRLTVT.

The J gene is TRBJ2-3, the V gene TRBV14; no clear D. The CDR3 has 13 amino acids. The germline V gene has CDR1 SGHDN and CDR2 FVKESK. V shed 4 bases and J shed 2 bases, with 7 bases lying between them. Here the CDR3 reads CASSRVYTDTQYF. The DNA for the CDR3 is TGTGCCAGCAGCCGCGTCTACACAGATACGCAGTATTTT.

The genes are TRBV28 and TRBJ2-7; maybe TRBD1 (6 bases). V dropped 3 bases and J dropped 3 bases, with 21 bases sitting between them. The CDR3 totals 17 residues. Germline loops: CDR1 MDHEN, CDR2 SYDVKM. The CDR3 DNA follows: TGTGCCAGCAGTTTTGGGGACACGGCCAAGGTCGACTACGAGCAGTACTTC. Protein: CASSFGDTAKVDYEQYF.

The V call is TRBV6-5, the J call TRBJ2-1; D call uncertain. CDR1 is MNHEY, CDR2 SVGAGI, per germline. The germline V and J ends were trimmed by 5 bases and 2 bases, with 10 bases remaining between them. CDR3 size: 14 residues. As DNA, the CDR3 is TGTGCCAGCAGTAGCGTCGGTACCTACAATGAGCAGTTCTTC. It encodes CASSSVGTYNEQFF.

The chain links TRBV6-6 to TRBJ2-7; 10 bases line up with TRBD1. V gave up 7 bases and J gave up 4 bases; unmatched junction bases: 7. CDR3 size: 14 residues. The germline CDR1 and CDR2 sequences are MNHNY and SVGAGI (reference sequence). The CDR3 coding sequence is TGTGCCAGCACCCGGGACAGGGGTTCGTACGAGCAGTACTTC. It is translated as CASTRDRGSYEQYF.